The clone carrying this TCR beta chain was counted many times. This specimen comes from a study of T-cell reconstitution after alpha-beta-depleted transplantation in children. Trimming removed 4 bases from V and 2 bases from J, with 8 bases in between. CDR1 and CDR2 (germline): LGHNA, YNFKEQ. The CDR3 spans 14 residues. During its preparation, the TCRbeta library received unique molecular identifiers. TCRdb passed the PCR reads through MiXCR, listing each CDR3 protein once. The data contain about 240,000 distinct CDR3 sequences, 9.5% to 15% of them singletons. This clonotype originated in a human donor who donated a stem cell graft to a child with acute lymphoblastic leukemia. The V and J genes are TRBV4-2 and TRBJ2-2; D is uncertain. Source: PBMCs from the stem cell graft donor, taken from the stem cell graft. Here the CDR3 reads CASSPRPNTGELFF. The CDR3 DNA follows: TGTGCCAGCAGCCCCCGCCCCAACACCGGGGAGCTGTTTTTT.